A single sample gave rise to the 20 T cell receptor beta chains below, sequenced in a study of early stage breast cancer tumors. Method: immunoSEQ multiplex PCR; TCRdb's copy keeps in-frame clones and lacks some. Of 50,000 to 75,000 clones listed, about 83% were seen once; the top ten hold less than 4%. The material sequenced was blood. Receptors were obtained from a person between 30 and 45 years old with breast cancer.

The chain couples TRBV5-1 to TRBJ1-1; D unclear. The CDR3 runs to 13 residues. Germline CDR1 SGHRS, CDR2 YFSETQ. Trimming pared 2 bases from V and 5 bases from J, leaving 10 bases between. The CDR3 loop reads CASSFLEGTEAFF. Here the CDR3 DNA reads TGCGCCAGCAGCTTTCTGGAGGGAACTGAAGCTTTCTTT.

This rearrangement joins TRBV11-2 to TRBJ2-2, with 10 bases fitting TRBD2. CDR1 and CDR2 from the germline V gene are SGHAT and FQNNGV. This CDR3 is built from 16 residues. V dropped 1 base and J dropped 6; count of bases not matched to a gene: 5. CDR3 residues: CASSLGLAGSAGELFF. The CDR3 DNA sequence: TGTGCCAGCAGCTTAGGACTAGCGGGTAGTGCCGGGGAGCTGTTTTTT.

The rearrangement joins TRBV27 to TRBJ2-7; 8 bases agree with TRBD2. Germline CDR1 is MNHEY and CDR2 is SMNVEV (reference sequence). CDR3 size: 16 residues. With V trimmed by 3 bases and J by 4 bases, 11 bases remained unmatched. The CDR3 coding sequence is TGTGCCAGCAGTTTGCACAAATTAGCGGGGATATACGAGCAGTACTTC. It specifies CASSLHKLAGIYEQYF.

The V call is TRBV27, the J call TRBJ2-1, with TRBD2 identical over 7 bases. Losses at the gene ends were 8 bases for V and 2 bases for J; bases not matched to a gene: 6. Germline CDR1 reads MNHEY; CDR2 reads SMNVEV (reference sequence). The CDR3 length is 14 residues. This CDR3 is CASGAGTAYNEQFF. The DNA for the CDR3 is TGTGCCAGCGGAGCGGGGACCGCCTACAATGAGCAGTTCTTC.

The sample holds one count of this clone. V and J are TRBV7-6 and TRBJ2-7, with D tentatively TRBD1 (6 bases). Between the trimmed V and J ends, which lost 3 bases and 0 bases, there was a span of 9 bases. This CDR3 is 14 amino acids long. CDR1 is SGHVS and CDR2 is FNYEAQ in the germline V gene. The CDR3 here is CASSFDRSSYEQYF. DNA for the CDR3: TGTGCCAGCAGCTTCGACAGGAGCTCCTACGAGCAGTACTTC.

The V gene is TRBV4-2, the J gene TRBJ2-7; 13 positions agree with TRBD2. The V and J ends lost 2 bases and 3 bases, in that order; junction bases with no gene match: 13. Germline lookup yields CDR1 LGHNA and CDR2 YNFKEQ. The length of the CDR3 is 19 residues. CDR3 sequence reads: CASSQSPGLAGSRGYEQYF. The CDR3 DNA reads as TGTGCCAGCAGCCAATCACCGGGACTAGCGGGAAGTAGGGGCTACGAGCAGTACTTC.

This clone was seen a few times. V and J are TRBV5-1 and TRBJ2-1, with a weak D call TRBD1 (6 bases). V lost 3 bases to trimming and J lost 1 base, with 14 bases between them. This CDR3 is built from 16 residues. Germline CDR1 reads SGHRS; CDR2 reads YFSETQ. The CDR3 protein is CASSWGQLSSYNEQFF. The CDR3 DNA is TGCGCCAGCAGCTGGGGGCAGCTTAGTTCCTACAATGAGCAGTTCTTC.

This chain links TRBV25-1 with TRBJ2-1, with TRBD2 identical over 8 bases. The CDR3 consists of 14 residues. V was pared by 11 bases and J by 2 bases, with 8 bases of the junction left unmatched. Germline V CDR1 and CDR2: MGHDK, SYGVNS. CDR3 nucleotide sequence: TGTGCCGCGGGGGGATCCCACACCTACAATGAGCAGTTCTTC. Translating gives CAAGGSHTYNEQFF. Together with reference TRBV25-1 and TRBJ2-1, the CDR3 gives the full variable domain: EADIYQTPRYLVIGTGKKITLECSQTMGHDKMYWYQQDPGMELHLIHYSYGVNSTEKGDLSSESTVSRIRTEHFPLTLESARPSHTSQYLCAAGGSHTYNEQFFGPGTRLTVL.

V usage is TRBV5-5 and J usage is TRBJ1-1; D uncertain. CDR1 and CDR2 from the germline V gene are SGHKS and YYEKEE (reference sequence). The CDR3 length is 15 residues. V was pared by 4 bases and J by 11 bases, with 24 bases between. The CDR3 loop reads CASSPPGRGKRRAFF. As DNA, the CDR3 is TGTGCCAGCAGCCCGCCCGGTCGGGGTAAACGTAGGGCTTTCTTT.

The genes are TRBV6-5 and TRBJ2-7; D possibly uses TRBD1 or TRBD2 (7 bases each). This CDR3 has 12 residues. Germline lookup yields CDR1 MNHEY and CDR2 SVGAGI. V lost 7 bases and J lost 7, with 14 bases in between. CDR3 residues: CASTRQGGEQYF. In DNA form, the CDR3 reads TGTGCCAGCACCAGACAGGGAGGGGAGCAGTACTTC.

The gene calls are TRBV11-2 and TRBJ2-1; 10 bases are shared with TRBD2. Germline V gene sequence: CDR1 SGHAT, CDR2 FQNNGV. CDR3 length equals 14 residues. V dropped 6 bases and J dropped 8; count of bases not matched to a gene: 7. CDR3 sequence: CASRKREGPYEQFF. CDR3 nucleotides: TGTGCCAGCAGAAAGCGGGAGGGCCCCTATGAGCAGTTCTTC.

The chain uses TRBV6-5 and TRBJ2-4; no definite D call. The CDR3 consists of 11 residues. The ends were cut back, 2 bases at V and 7 bases at J, with 3 bases in the middle. Germline V CDR1 and CDR2: MNHEY, SVGAGI. CDR3 residues: CASSYGNIQYF. The CDR3 bases are TGTGCCAGCAGTTACGGTAACATTCAGTACTTC.

This clone was seen only once. The V call is TRBV11-3, the J call TRBJ2-1; TRBD2 aligns across 8 bases. Germline trimming cut 5 bases from V and 8 bases from J; bases unmatched to any gene: 8. Germline CDR1 SGHNT, CDR2 YENEEA. The CDR3 is made up of 14 amino acids. CDR3 nucleotide sequence: TGTGCCAGCAGCCGGGGACTAGGGGGAGATGAGCAGTTCTTC. Amino acids: CASSRGLGGDEQFF.

This sequence joins TRBV10-2 and TRBJ1-6, with TRBD1 matching 7 bases. This CDR3 is 14 amino acids long. Germline values: CDR1 WSHSY, CDR2 SAAADI. Trimming cost V 0 bases and J 9 bases; bases outside gene matches: 2. The CDR3 DNA follows: TGCGCCAGCAGTGAGTCAGGGGGCGTTTCACCCCTCCACTTT. Translating gives CASSESGGVSPLHF.

The chain is built from TRBV7-9 and TRBJ2-3; D not resolved. Germline V gene data show CDR1 as SEHNR and CDR2 as FQNEAQ (reference sequence). The CDR3 sequence is 12 residues long. Between the trimmed V and J ends, which lost 8 bases and 4 bases, there was a span of 10 bases. The DNA of the CDR3 is TGTGCCAGCTCCCTCGAACCAGATACGCAGTATTTT. The encoded protein is CASSLEPDTQYF.

The chain joins TRBV4-1 to TRBJ2-5; no firm D call. Germline CDR1 MGHRA, CDR2 YSYEKL. There are 15 residues in the CDR3. V was trimmed by 2 bases and J by 2 bases, leaving 12 bases between them. The CDR3 sequence: CASSQLAVVQETQYF. CDR3 coding DNA: TGCGCCAGCAGCCAACTGGCGGTGGTACAAGAGACCCAGTACTTC.

As DNA, the CDR3 is TGTGCCAGCACACAGGGTGGGACTGAAGCTTTCTTT. Its protein is CASTQGGTEAFF. The rearrangement links TRBV14 to TRBJ1-1, with D tentatively TRBD1 (6 bases). Germline V gene data show CDR1 as SGHDN and CDR2 as FVKESK. V was cut by 7 bases and J by 5 bases, with 11 bases left in between. The CDR3 sequence is 12 residues long.

The V call is TRBV7-3, the J call TRBJ2-1; 10 bases match TRBD2. Per germline, CDR1 SGHTA and CDR2 FQGTGA. With 3 bases clipped from V and 4 bases from J, the junction kept 3 bases outside the gene matches. The CDR3 has 15 residues. In DNA form, the CDR3 reads TGTGCCAGCAGCTTCGAAGCGGGAGGGTACAATGAGCAGTTCTTC. Its translation: CASSFEAGGYNEQFF.

The rearrangement uses TRBV9 and TRBJ2-7; 7 bases align to TRBD1. The CDR3 has 15 amino acids. CDR1 is SGDLS, CDR2 YYNGEE, per germline. V shed 3 bases, J shed 7 bases, and the junction held 13 bases outside the gene matches. CDR3 loop: CASSATGTVRLEQYF. The CDR3 nucleotides read TGTGCCAGCAGCGCAACCGGGACAGTCCGCCTTGAGCAGTACTTC. The full variable domain, rest sourced from reference TRBV9 and TRBJ2-7, is DSGVTQTPKHLITATGQRVTLRCSPRSGDLSVYWYQQSLDQGLQFLIQYYNGEERAKGNILERFSAQQFPDLHSELNLSSLELGDSALYFCASSATGTVRLEQYFGPGTRLTVT.

The DNA for the CDR3 is TGTGCCAGCAGCTTACTCCTTCAGAACACTGAAGCTTTCTTT. Translation gives CASSLLLQNTEAFF. The rearrangement uses TRBV7-2 and TRBJ1-1; no clear D gene. Between the trimmed V and J ends, which lost 2 bases and 1 base, there was a span of 8 bases. The germline V gene encodes CDR1 SGHTA and CDR2 FQGNSA. This CDR3 contains 14 residues. The full variable domain, in which reference TRBV7-2 and TRBJ1-1 provide the parts outside the CDR3, is GAGVSQSPSNKVTEKGKDVELRCDPISGHTALYWYRQSLGQGLEFLIYFQGNSAPDKSGLPSDRFSAERTGGSVSTLTIQRTQQEDSAVYLCASSLLLQNTEAFFGQGTRLTVV.